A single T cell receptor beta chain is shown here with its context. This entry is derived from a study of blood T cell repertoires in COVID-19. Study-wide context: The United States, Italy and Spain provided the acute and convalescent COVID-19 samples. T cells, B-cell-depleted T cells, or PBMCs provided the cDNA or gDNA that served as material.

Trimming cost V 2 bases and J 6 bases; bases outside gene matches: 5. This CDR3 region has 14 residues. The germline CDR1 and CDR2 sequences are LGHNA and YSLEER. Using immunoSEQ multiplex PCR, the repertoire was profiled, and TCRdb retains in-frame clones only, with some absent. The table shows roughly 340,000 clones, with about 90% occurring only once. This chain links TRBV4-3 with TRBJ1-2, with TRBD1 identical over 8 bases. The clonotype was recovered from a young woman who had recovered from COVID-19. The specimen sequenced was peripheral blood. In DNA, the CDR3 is TGCGCCAGCAGCCAATACAGGGGGACTCATGGCTACACCTTC. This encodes CASSQYRGTHGYTF.